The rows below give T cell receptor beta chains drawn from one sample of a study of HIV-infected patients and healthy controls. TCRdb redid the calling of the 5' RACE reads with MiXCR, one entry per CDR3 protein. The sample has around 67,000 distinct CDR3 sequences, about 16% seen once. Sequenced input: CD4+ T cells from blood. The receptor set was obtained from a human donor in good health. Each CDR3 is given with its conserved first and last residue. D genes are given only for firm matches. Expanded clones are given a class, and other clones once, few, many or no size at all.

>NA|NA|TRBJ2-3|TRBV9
TGTGCCAGCAGCGTAGGGGGTACCACCACAGATACGCAGTATTTT
CASSVGGTTTDTQYF
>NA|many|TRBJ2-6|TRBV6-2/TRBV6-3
TGTGCCAGCAGTTACGCCGGGGCCAACGTCCTGACTTTC
CASSYAGANVLTF
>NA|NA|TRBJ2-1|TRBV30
TGTGCCCTGAAAGGTTCCTACAATGAGCAGTTCTTC
CALKGSYNEQFF
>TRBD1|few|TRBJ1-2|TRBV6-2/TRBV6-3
TGTGCCAGCAGCCAGACAGGGAACGGTCGTGGCTACACCTTC
CASSQTGNGRGYTF
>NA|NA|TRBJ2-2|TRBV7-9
TGTGCCAGCGGGAGAGCGGTCACCGGGGAGCTGTTTTTT
CASGRAVTGELFF
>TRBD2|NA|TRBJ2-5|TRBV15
TGTGCCACCAGCAGAGATCTAGCGGCCGGTTTGGAGACCCAGTACTTC
CATSRDLAAGLETQYF
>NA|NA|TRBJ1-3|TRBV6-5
TGTGCCAGCAGTCCGCAGGCGGGGGTTCCTGGAAACACCATATATTTT
CASSPQAGVPGNTIYF
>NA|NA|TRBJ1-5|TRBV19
TGTGCCAGTAGTATAGGTAATCAGCCCCAGCATTTT
CASSIGNQPQHF
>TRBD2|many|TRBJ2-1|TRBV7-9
TGTGCCAGCAGCTTATCACTGCCTTCCACGATAGCGGGGGCCTACAATGAGCAGTTCTTC
CASSLSLPSTIAGAYNEQFF
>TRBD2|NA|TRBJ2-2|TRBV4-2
TGTGCCAGCAGCCAAGAGTTTAATCAGCGGGGCACCGGGGAGCTGTTTTTT
CASSQEFNQRGTGELFF
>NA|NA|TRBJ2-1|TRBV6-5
TGTGCCAGCACCCTAGGCAATGAGCAGTTCTTC
CASTLGNEQFF
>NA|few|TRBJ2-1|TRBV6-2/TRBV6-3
TGTGCCAGCAGTTACCGGACTCAGAATGAGCAGTTCTTC
CASSYRTQNEQFF
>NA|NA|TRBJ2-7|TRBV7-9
TGTGCCAGCAGCCCAGGGATCTCTCGTAAGGAGCAGTACTTC
CASSPGISRKEQYF
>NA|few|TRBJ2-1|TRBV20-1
TGCAGTGCTAGTGGGGGATTGGAGGAGCAGTTCTTC
CSASGGLEEQFF
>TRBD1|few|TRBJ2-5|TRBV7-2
TGTGCCAGCAGCGCAACCAGGGGGTTACAAGAGACCCAGTACTTC
CASSATRGLQETQYF
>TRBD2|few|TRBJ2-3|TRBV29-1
TGCAGCGTCGGGACTAGCGGGGTATTCGGCACAGATACGCAGTATTTT
CSVGTSGVFGTDTQYF
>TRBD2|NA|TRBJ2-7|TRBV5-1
TGCGCCAGCAGCTTCGCGGATAGCGGGACTGAGCAGTACTTC
CASSFADSGTEQYF
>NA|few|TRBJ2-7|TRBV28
TGTGCCAGCAGTTCCACCCCACGGTGGGGCTACGAGCAGTACTTC
CASSSTPRWGYEQYF
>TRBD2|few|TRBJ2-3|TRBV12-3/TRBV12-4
TGTGCCAGCAGTCGTGGACTAGCGGGGACAGATACGCAGTATTTT
CASSRGLAGTDTQYF
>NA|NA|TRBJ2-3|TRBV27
TGTGCCAGCAGTCCCACAGATACGCAGTATTTT
CASSPTDTQYF
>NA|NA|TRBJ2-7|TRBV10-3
TGTGCCATCAGTGAGGGACAGAACTACGAGCAGTACTTC
CAISEGQNYEQYF
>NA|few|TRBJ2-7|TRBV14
TGTGCCAGCAGCGCTACCGGGACGGGAGCCTACGAGCAGTACTTC
CASSATGTGAYEQYF
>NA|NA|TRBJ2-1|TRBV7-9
TGTGCCAGCAGCAACTTCAAAGGGCCGGTCCAGCAGTTCTTC
CASSNFKGPVQQFF
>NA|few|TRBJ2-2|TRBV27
TGTGCCAGCAATTCCCTCGTCACCGGGGAGCTGTTTTTT
CASNSLVTGELFF
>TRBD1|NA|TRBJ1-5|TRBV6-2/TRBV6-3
TGTGCCAGCAGTTTCGGAACAGGGGTGGGCAATCAGCCCCAGCATTTT
CASSFGTGVGNQPQHF
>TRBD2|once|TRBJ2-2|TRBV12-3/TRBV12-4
TGTGCCAGCAGTTTTCTCGGGAGGGACACCGGGGAGCTGTTTTTT
CASSFLGRDTGELFF
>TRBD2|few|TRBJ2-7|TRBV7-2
TGTGCCAGCAGCCCCTGGGGGGGAGCGGGCGCCTACGAGCAGTACTTC
CASSPWGGAGAYEQYF
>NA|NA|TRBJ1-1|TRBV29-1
TGCAGCGCACGACAGGACCCCCTTGAAGCTTTCTTT
CSARQDPLEAFF
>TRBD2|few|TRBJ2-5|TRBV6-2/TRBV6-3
TGTGCCAGCACCCGGGACTACAGACAAGAGACCCAGTACTTC
CASTRDYRQETQYF
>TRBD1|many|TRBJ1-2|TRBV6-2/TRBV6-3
TGTGCCAGCAGCCGACGGCGGGACAGGGGCTATGGCTACACCTTC
CASSRRRDRGYGYTF
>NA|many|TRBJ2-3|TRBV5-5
TGTGCCAGCAGCCACAGCACAGATACGCAGTATTTT
CASSHSTDTQYF
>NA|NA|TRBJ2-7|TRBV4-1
TGCGCCAGCGGTTACGAGCAGTACTTC
CASGYEQYF
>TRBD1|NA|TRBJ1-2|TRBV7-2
TGTGCCAGCAGCTCGAGGGGGCTCTATGGCTACACCTTC
CASSSRGLYGYTF
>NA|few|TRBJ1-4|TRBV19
TGTGCCAGTACCACATCTCTAACTAATGAAAAACTGTTTTTT
CASTTSLTNEKLFF
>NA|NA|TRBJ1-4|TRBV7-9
TGTGCCAGCAGCCATCACCCGGCTCGGGAGGGTCCCGAACTGTTTTTT
CASSHHPAREGPELFF
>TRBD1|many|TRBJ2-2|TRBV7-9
TGTGCCAGCAGCTTAGGGACAGGGTTCTTCACCGGGGAGCTGTTTTTT
CASSLGTGFFTGELFF
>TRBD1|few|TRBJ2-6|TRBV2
TGTGCCAACGAGGGACAGGGGGTGCCCGGGGCCAACGTCCTGACTTTC
CANEGQGVPGANVLTF
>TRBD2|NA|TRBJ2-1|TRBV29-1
TGCAGCGTTGAACCCTCCCTCGGCGGGAGGAAGATCTACAATGAGCAGTTCTTC
CSVEPSLGGRKIYNEQFF
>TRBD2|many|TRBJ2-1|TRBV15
TGTGCCACCAGCAGGGCGAGGACTAGCGGTTACAATGAGCAGTTCTTC
CATSRARTSGYNEQFF
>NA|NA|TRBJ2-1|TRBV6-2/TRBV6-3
TGTGCCAGCAGTTACTCTTTAGCTCCAGGGTACAATGAGCAGTTCTTC
CASSYSLAPGYNEQFF
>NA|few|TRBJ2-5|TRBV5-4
TGTGCCAGCAGCTTGGGTCTAGTTAAGGGTAAAGAGACCCAGTACTTC
CASSLGLVKGKETQYF
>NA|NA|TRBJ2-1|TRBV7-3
TGTGCCAGCAGCTTCGGGACCTACAATGAGCAGTTCTTC
CASSFGTYNEQFF
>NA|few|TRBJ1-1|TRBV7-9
TGTGCCAGCAGCCCCACGGGGAGGGGGAACACTGAAGCTTTCTTT
CASSPTGRGNTEAFF
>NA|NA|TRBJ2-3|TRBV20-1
TGCAGTGCGACTAGCACAGATACGCAGTATTTT
CSATSTDTQYF
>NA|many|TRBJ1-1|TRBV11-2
TGTGCCAGCAGCTCAACACTGAACACTGAAGCTTTCTTT
CASSSTLNTEAFF
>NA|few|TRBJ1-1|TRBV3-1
TGTGCCAGCAGCCAACGGTTAAACACTGAAGCTTTCTTT
CASSQRLNTEAFF
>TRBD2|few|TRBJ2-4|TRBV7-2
TGTGCCAGCAGCTTAGTGGGGACTAGCGGGGGGAAAAACATTCAGTACTTC
CASSLVGTSGGKNIQYF
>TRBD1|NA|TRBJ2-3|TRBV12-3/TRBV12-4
TGTGCCAGCAGTTTTAGGATTTCGACAGGGGGCAAAGATACGCAGTATTTT
CASSFRISTGGKDTQYF
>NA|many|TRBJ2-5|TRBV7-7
TGTGCCAGCAGTCAGTCGGGCCCTAAAGAGACCCAGTACTTC
CASSQSGPKETQYF
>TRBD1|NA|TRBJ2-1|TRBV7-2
TGTGCCAGCAGCCGGACAGGGGGTCCGATTGAGCAGTTCTTC
CASSRTGGPIEQFF
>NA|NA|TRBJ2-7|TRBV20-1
TGCAGTGCTAGAGATCGTTTTGGGACGGTCTCCTACGAGCAGTACTTC
CSARDRFGTVSYEQYF